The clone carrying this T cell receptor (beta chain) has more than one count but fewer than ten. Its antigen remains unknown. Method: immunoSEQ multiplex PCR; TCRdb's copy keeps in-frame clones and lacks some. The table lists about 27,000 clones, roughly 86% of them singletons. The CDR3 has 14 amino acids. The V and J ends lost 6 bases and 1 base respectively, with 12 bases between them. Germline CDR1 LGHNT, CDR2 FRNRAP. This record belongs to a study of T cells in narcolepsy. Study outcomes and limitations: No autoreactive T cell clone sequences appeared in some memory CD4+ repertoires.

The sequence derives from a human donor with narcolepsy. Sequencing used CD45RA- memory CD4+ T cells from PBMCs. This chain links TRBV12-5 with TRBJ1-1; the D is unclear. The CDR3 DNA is TGTGCTAGTGGACCTGACACAAGGAACACTGAAGCTTTCTTT. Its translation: CASGPDTRNTEAFF.